These 8 T cell receptor beta chains originate from one sample sequenced in a study of OX40 agonist ivuxolimab in advanced cancers. Data came from immunoSEQ multiplex PCR; TCRdb stores just in-frame clones and leaves some out. The repertoire consists of around 19,000 clones, with just over 90% occurring once and the leading ten covering about three fifths. The sequencing used CD4+ or CD8+ T cells sorted from blood, collected in a trial of the OX40 agonist ivuxolimab. The source is an adult with an advanced solid tumor such as melanoma, head and neck, liver or kidney cancer.

CDR3 in DNA: TGTGCCAGCAGCTTGAGTAGCGGGGGATTCACCGGGGAGCTGTTTTTT. Encoded protein: CASSLSSGGFTGELFF. The V and J genes are TRBV5-4 and TRBJ2-2; 9 nucleotides match TRBD2. The CDR3 is made up of 16 amino acids. The J segment lost 4 bases and the V segment lost 1 base, leaving 5 bases of the junction unmatched. In germline, CDR1 is SGHNT, CDR2 YYREEE (reference sequence).

The chain couples TRBV7-6 to TRBJ1-5; D is uncertain. From germline, CDR1 is SGHVS and CDR2 FNYEAQ. The V end was cut by 2 bases, the J end by 5 bases, with 10 bases between. The CDR3 runs 14 residues. In DNA form, the CDR3 reads TGTGCCAGCAGCTTATTTTTGGGGTATCAGCCCCAGCATTTT. Protein sequence: CASSLFLGYQPQHF.

The V call is TRBV19, the J call TRBJ1-2; TRBD1 agrees at 8 bases. Germline V lookup: CDR1 LNHDA, CDR2 SQIVND (reference sequence). This CDR3 region has 15 residues. The ends lost 7 bases at V and 3 bases at J; junction bases unmatched: 10. The CDR3 DNA is TGTGCCAGTAATCTGGTAACAGGGGGGCACTATGGCTACACCTTC. Amino acids: CASNLVTGGHYGYTF.

V is TRBV2 and J is TRBJ2-2, with D uncertain. Per germline, CDR1 SNHLY and CDR2 FYNNEI. This CDR3 region has 14 residues. V lost 6 bases to trimming and J lost 10 bases, with 18 bases between them. CDR3 sequence (DNA): TGTGCCAGCAGCCCTACCGTGGGGTCCGCGGAGCTGTTTTTT. Translated, it gives CASSPTVGSAELFF. The entire variable domain, with the rest obtained from reference TRBV2 and TRBJ2-2, is as follows: EPEVTQTPSHQVTQMGQEVILRCVPISNHLYFYWYRQILGQKVEFLVSFYNNEISEKSEIFDDQFSVERPDGSNFTLKIRSTKLEDSAMYFCASSPTVGSAELFFGEGSRLTVL.

The V call is TRBV15, the J call TRBJ1-1; D is unclear. V was cut by 6 bases and J by 2 bases, with 7 bases left in between. Germline CDR1 reads LNHNV; CDR2 reads YYDKDF (reference sequence). This CDR3 has 12 residues. The CDR3: CATRAGNTEAFF. As DNA, the CDR3 is TGTGCCACCAGAGCCGGTAACACTGAAGCTTTCTTT.

The V call is TRBV11-2, the J call TRBJ2-3; no firm D call. This CDR3 comprises 16 residues. CDR1 and CDR2 from the germline V gene are SGHAT and FQNNGV. Trimming pared 1 base from V and 4 bases from J, leaving 15 bases between. CDR3 in amino acids: CASSLGSAPGPDTQYF. CDR3 bases: TGTGCCAGCAGCTTAGGGAGCGCCCCTGGCCCAGATACGCAGTATTTT.

The gene calls are TRBV7-2 and TRBJ2-5; D is unresolved. This CDR3 comprises 13 residues. The ends were cut back, 2 bases at V and 5 bases at J, with 9 bases in the middle. Germline CDR1 and CDR2: SGHTA and FQGNSA. This CDR3 is CASSLWHGETQYF. The CDR3 bases are TGTGCCAGCAGCTTATGGCACGGGGAGACCCAGTACTTC.

This CDR3 reads CSVEGQSYEQYF. As DNA, the CDR3 is TGCAGCGTTGAAGGACAGTCCTACGAGCAGTACTTC. The rearrangement uses TRBV29-1 and TRBJ2-7; D perhaps matches TRBD1 (5 bases). The germline V gene encodes CDR1 SQVTM and CDR2 ANQGSEA. This CDR3 is built from 12 residues. V gave up 1 base and J gave up 1 base, with 5 bases separating them.